Listed below are T cell receptor beta chains from one sample, sequenced in a study of blood T cell repertoires in COVID-19. Repertoires were generated with immunoSEQ multiplex PCR, while TCRdb's copy carries only in-frame clones and drops some. The repertoire includes fewer than 250,000 clones, 83% of them detected once, and more than 5% sits in the top ten. Material: peripheral blood. These receptors were collected from a human donor in a cohort sampled during active COVID-19. Both conserved end residues are trimmed from each CDR3. Fields, in order: CDR3 protein, CDR3 length, V gene, J gene.

ASSPRTSGGARNEQF	15	TRBV5-1	TRBJ2-1
ASSSDRNTEAF	11	TRBV18	TRBJ1-1
ASSVELRVADNEQF	14	TRBV9	TRBJ2-1
ASRRQGARTDTQY	13	TRBV6-5	TRBJ2-3
ASSLSQGYSPLH	12	TRBV7-9	TRBJ1-6
ASSSGLPGYT	10	TRBV6-5	TRBJ1-2
ASSMATGDTIY	11	TRBV19	TRBJ1-3
ASSLELAANTGELF	14	TRBV7-9	TRBJ2-2
ASSLATSGGTDTQY	14	TRBV7-9	TRBJ2-3
ASSPTGDEQF	10	TRBV7-9	TRBJ2-1
ASSIAVSYNEQF	12	TRBV19	TRBJ2-1
ASSTQIQETQY	11	TRBV25-1	TRBJ2-5
ASSRIERDNEQF	12	TRBV5-4	TRBJ2-1
SVLRGFGYEQY	11	TRBV29-1	TRBJ2-7
AWSQQGTEAF	10	TRBV30	TRBJ1-1
ASRPREDEQF	10	TRBV19	TRBJ2-1
ASSLGGRRADTQY	13	TRBV28	TRBJ2-3
ASSWSKPGLAGVERVDTQY	19	TRBV5-1	TRBJ2-3
ASSLDHRNEQF	11	TRBV11-3	TRBJ2-1
ASSPPYSGTAYNEQF	15	TRBV18	TRBJ2-1
ASSFRQNSYNEQF	13	TRBV5-6	TRBJ2-1
ASSESGDTQY	10	TRBV6-1	TRBJ2-3
ASASPVVETQY	11	TRBV5-5	TRBJ2-5
ASSRLQASNTEAF	13	TRBV7-9	TRBJ1-1
ASSLGDTAYNEQF	13	TRBV7-9	TRBJ2-1
ASSQRDSTDTQY	12	TRBV18	TRBJ2-3
ASSLDWGPGPRNQPQH	16	TRBV5-8	TRBJ1-5
AIRRTNSGNTIY	12	TRBV10-3	TRBJ1-3
ASSLGQLPYEQY	12	TRBV5-1	TRBJ2-7
ASRPWGTDSGNTIY	14	TRBV6-6	TRBJ1-3
ASSPIPGQRRGYT	13	TRBV11-2	TRBJ1-2
ASSSLAGVGEQF	12	TRBV5-6	TRBJ2-1